Given below is one TCR beta chain in context. The entry originates in a study of CD8+ T cells in alopecia areata. Peripheral blood samples and lesional scalp punch biopsies were obtained from alopecia areata patients. Trimming removed 6 bases from V and 0 bases from J, with 11 bases in between. Germline V gives CDR1 LNHDA, CDR2 SQIVND (reference sequence). The CDR3 extends over 14 amino acids. Once RNA had been extracted, it was reverse transcribed into cDNA to act as the sequencing template. This table comes from immunoSEQ multiplex PCR, and its TCRdb copy is limited to in-frame clones, with some not included. The sample holds some 20,000 clones; under 75% are singletons and the top ten take over 6%.

The sequence was collected from a human donor with alopecia areata. Sequencing was performed on skin, taken at week 0. The chain has TRBV19 and TRBJ1-1; D unclear. This chain's CDR3 is CASRLAWMNTEAFF. The CDR3 DNA follows: TGTGCCAGTAGATTGGCGTGGATGAACACTGAAGCTTTCTTT.